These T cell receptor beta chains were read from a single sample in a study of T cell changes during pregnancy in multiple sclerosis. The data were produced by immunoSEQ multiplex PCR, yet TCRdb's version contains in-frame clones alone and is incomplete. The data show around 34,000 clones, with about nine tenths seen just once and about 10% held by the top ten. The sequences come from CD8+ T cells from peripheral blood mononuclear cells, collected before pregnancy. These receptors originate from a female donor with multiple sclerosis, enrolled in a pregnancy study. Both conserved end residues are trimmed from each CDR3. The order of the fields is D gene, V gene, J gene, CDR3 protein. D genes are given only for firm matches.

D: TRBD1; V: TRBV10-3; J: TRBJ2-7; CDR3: AISEGTGSFHEQY
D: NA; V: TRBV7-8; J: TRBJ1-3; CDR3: ASSLRGRNTIY
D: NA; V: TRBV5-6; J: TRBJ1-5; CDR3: ASSLGSQPQH
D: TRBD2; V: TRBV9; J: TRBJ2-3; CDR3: ASSPRGGEVNTQY
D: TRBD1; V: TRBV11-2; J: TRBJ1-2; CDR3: ASRGTANYGYT
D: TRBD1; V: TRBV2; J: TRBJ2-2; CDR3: ASSFPGQDPNTGELF
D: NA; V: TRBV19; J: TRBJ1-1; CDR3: ASSLQAMNTEAF
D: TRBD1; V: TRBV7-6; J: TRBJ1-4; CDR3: ASSLAVTGGREKLF
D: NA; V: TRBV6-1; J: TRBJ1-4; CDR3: ASSRVSEEKLF
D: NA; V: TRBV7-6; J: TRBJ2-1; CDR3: ASSLAGESLGEQF
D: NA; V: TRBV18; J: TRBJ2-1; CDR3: ASSPRAGTGRGDEQF
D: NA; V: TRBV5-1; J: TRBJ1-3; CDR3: ASSYEGAGNTIY
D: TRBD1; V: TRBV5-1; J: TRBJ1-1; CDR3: ASSLAGGPTEAF
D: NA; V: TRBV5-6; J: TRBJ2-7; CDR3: ASSFSGISYEQY
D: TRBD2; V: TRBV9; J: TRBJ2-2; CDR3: ASSGAWSGGTGELF
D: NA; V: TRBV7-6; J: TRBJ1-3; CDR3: ASSQGPGGGNTIY
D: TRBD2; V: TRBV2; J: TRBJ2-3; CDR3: ASSELASSTDTQY
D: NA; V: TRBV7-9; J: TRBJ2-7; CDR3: ASSQLDSSYEQY
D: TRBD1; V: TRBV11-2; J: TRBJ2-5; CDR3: ASSTGTGTYQETQY
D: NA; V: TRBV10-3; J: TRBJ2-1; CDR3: AIGGASSYNEQF
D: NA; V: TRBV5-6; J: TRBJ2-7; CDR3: ASSLAGVHEQY
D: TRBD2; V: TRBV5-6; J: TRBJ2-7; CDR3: ASSLRRGAYEQY
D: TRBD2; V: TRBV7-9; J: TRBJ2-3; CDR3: ATSPGLLLKDTQY
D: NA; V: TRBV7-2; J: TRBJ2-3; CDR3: ASSLGRGDTQY
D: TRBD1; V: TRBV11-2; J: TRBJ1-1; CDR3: ASSFTGQVNTEAF
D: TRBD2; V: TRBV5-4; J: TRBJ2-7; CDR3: ASSWGLGGSYEQY
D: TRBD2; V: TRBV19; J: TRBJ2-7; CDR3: ASSAGERYEQY
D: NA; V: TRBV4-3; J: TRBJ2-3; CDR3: ASSQDQGRVTDTQY
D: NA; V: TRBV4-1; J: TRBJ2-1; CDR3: ASSQEAPTQDEQF
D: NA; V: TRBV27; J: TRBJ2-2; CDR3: ASSSSSVTGELF
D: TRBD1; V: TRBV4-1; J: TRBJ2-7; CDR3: ASSQDRNRGLGEQY
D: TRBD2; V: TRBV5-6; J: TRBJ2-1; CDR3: ASSLRASGQYNEQF
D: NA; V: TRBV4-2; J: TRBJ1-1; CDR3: ASSPPGAIPGEAF
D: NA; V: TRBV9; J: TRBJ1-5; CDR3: ASSSGVGQPQH
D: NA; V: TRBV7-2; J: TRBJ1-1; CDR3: ASSPTGAHGTEAF
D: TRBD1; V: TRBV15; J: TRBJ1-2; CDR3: ATSGRGQDIYGYT
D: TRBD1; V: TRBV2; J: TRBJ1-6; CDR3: ASRNTDRTRPYNSPLH
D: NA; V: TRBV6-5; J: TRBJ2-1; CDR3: ASSYSTAAEQF
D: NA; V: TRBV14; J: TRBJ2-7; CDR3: ASSQETSGSYEQY
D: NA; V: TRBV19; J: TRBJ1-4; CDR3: ASSIDSGGAGTNEKLF
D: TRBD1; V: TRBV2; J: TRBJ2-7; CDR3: ASTTGVPGYEQY
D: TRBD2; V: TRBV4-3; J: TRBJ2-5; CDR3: ASSQDRLAGEETQY
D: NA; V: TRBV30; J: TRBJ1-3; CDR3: ARWDLAGNTIY
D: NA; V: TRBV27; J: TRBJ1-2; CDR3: ASSSRGHFYGYT
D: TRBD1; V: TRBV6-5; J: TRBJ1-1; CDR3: ASSPTQGHTEAF
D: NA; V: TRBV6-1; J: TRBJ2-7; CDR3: ASRSRGPYEQY
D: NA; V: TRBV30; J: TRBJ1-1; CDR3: AWSEGPEAF
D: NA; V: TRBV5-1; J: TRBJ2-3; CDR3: ASSLGAQGFTDTQY
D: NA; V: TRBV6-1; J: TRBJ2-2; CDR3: ANRGGGELF
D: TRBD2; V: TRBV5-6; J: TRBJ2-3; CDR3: ASSSPLAGGADTQY
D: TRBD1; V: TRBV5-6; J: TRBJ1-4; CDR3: ASSQGQGFFEKLF
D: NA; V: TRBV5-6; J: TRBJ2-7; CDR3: ASSLTLGGIAYEQY
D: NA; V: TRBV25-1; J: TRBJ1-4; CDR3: ASSERVNEKLF
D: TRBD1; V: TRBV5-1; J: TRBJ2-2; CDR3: ASTQQRQGNTGELF
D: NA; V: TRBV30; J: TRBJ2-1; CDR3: AWSVLTLNEQF
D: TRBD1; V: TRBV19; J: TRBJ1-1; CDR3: ASSYRGTEAF
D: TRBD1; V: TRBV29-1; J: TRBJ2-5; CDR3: SVVYGTGAGEQY
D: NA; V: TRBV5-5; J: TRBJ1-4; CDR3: ASSGRASATNEKLF
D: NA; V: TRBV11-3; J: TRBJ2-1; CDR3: ASSAPGLLNEQF